This T cell receptor beta chain was captured in a study of T cells after yellow fever vaccination. Template switching by 5'RACE produced TCR cDNA, adding a universal primer site and UMIs. TCRdb analysed the 5' RACE reads with MiXCR anew, one entry per CDR3 protein. The sample comprises a few hundred thousand distinct CDR3 sequences, approximately 10% of which are singletons, and around 19% rests with the top ten. Overall study findings and caveats: FACS-sorted repertoires could harbor abundant contaminating bulk-population clonotypes. It was the secondary response that reached its peak faster, day 5 versus 15, but it was weaker.

This CDR3 has 17 residues. Per the germline V gene, CDR1 is LGHNA and CDR2 is YNFKEQ. Germline trimming cut 0 bases from V and 0 bases from J; bases unmatched to any gene: 8. In the case of this clonotype: Its cognate antigen is unknown.

The sample was PBMCs, taken on the day of the first yellow fever vaccination. V usage is TRBV4-2 and J usage is TRBJ2-7; 7 bases fit TRBD1. The sequence was obtained from a man aged 18-30 years who received the YFV17D yellow fever vaccine. For the CDR3, the DNA is TGTGCCAGCAGCCAAGATAGGTGGGACAGAAGCTCCTACGAGCAGTACGTC. Protein product: CASSQDRWDRSSYEQYV.